These 27 T cell receptor beta chains were sequenced from one sample in a study of T-cell reconstitution after alpha-beta-depleted transplantation in children. A library of TCRbeta sequences, prepared with unique molecular identifiers, was generated. TCRdb re-called the PCR reads with MiXCR, one entry per CDR3 protein. The profile shows over 100,000 distinct CDR3 sequences, 5% to 6% of them singletons. The starting material was PBMCs, mostly from graft donor cells, obtained 60 days after TCRalphabeta/CD19-depleted stem cell transplant. These receptors were obtained from a female patient between 2 and 15 years old who had a stem cell transplant for Fanconi anemia, so the T cells may come from the graft donor.

A word on this clonotype: A much larger clonotype is one base distant, so this may be a read error. This chain uses TRBV4-1 with TRBJ1-2; 10 nucleotides line up with TRBD1. Germline values: CDR1 MGHRA, CDR2 YSYEKL. V was pared by 4 bases and J by 7 bases, with 12 bases of the junction left unmatched. The CDR3 is 16 residues long. This chain's CDR3 is CASSRVGTGESGGYTF. In DNA form, the CDR3 reads TGCGCCAGCAGCCGAGTGGGGACAGGGGAAAGTGGTGGCTACACCTTC.

A remark on this clonotype: A much more abundant neighbour one base away suggests this may be a read error. The CDR3 here is CASSLRDRVYEQYF. In DNA form, the CDR3 reads TGTGCCAGCAGCTTACGGGACAGGGTCTACGAGCAGTACTTC. The chain uses TRBV11-3 and TRBJ2-7; 9 nucleotides align to TRBD1. The CDR3 length is 14 residues. Per germline, CDR1 SGHNT and CDR2 YENEEA. V was clipped by 2 bases and J by 3 bases; unmatched bases: 2. Looking up the rest from reference TRBV11-3 and TRBJ2-7 gives the full variable domain: EAGVVQSPRYKIIEKKQPVAFWCNPISGHNTLYWYLQNLGQGPELLIRYENEEAVDDSQLPKDRFSAERLKGVDSTLKIQPAELGDSAVYLCASSLRDRVYEQYFGPGTRLTVT.

This clonotype was seen repeatedly, ten times or more. V usage is TRBV5-4 and J usage is TRBJ2-7; 13 bases align to TRBD2. The CDR3 totals 16 residues. V lost 4 bases to trimming and J lost 5 bases; unmatched junction nucleotides: 9. The germline CDR1 and CDR2 sequences are SGHNT and YYREEE (reference sequence). CDR3 bases: TGTGCCAGCAGCGGGAGGACTAGCGGGAGCTTCCACGAGCAGTACTTC. Protein product: CASSGRTSGSFHEQYF. The complete variable domain, with remaining parts taken from reference TRBV5-4 and TRBJ2-7, reads ETGVTQSPTHLIKTRGQQVTLRCSSQSGHNTVSWYQQALGQGPQFIFQYYREEENGRGNFPPRFSGLQFPNYSSELNVNALELDDSALYLCASSGRTSGSFHEQYFGPGTRLTVT.

J is TRBJ2-3 and V is TRBV5-1; D might be TRBD2 (5 bases). The CDR3 totals 13 residues. Germline V gene sequence: CDR1 SGHRS, CDR2 YFSETQ. Trimming pared 4 bases from V and 6 bases from J, leaving 12 bases between. Here the CDR3 reads CASSGSGGDTQYF. CDR3 in DNA: TGCGCCAGCAGCGGGTCCGGCGGGGATACGCAGTATTTT.

This clonotype was observed once. Written as DNA, the CDR3 is TGTGCCAGCAGTTGGGGGACAGGGTGGGTCACTGCTAGCACAGATACGCAGTATTTT. As protein: CASSWGTGWVTASTDTQYF. The chain couples TRBV28 to TRBJ2-3; TRBD1 matches at 9 bases. Germline loops: CDR1 MDHEN, CDR2 SYDVKM. V lost 4 bases and J lost 0; bases outside the gene matches: 14. This CDR3 comprises 19 residues.

The rearrangement uses TRBV18 and TRBJ2-3; D unresolved. The CDR3 runs to 16 residues. Germline V gene sequence: CDR1 KGHSH, CDR2 LQKENI. Deletions cut 3 bases from V and 4 bases from J, with 17 bases between. CDR3 coding DNA: TGTGCCAGCTCACCGAGCCCCCCAGTTATCTCAGATACGCAGTATTTT. Its translation: CASSPSPPVISDTQYF. Full variable domain (remainder filled in from reference TRBV18 and TRBJ2-3): NAGVMQNPRHLVRRRGQEARLRCSPMKGHSHVYWYRQLPEEGLKFMVYLQKENIIDESGMPKERFSAEFPKEGPSILRIQQVVRGDSAAYFCASSPSPPVISDTQYFGPGTRLTVL.

This clonotype was counted at least ten times. The rearrangement joins TRBV4-2 to TRBJ2-5, with TRBD2 identical over 9 bases. The CDR3 loop spans 14 amino acids. Trimming cost V 3 bases and J 5 bases; bases outside gene matches: 4. CDR1 is LGHNA and CDR2 is YNFKEQ in the germline V gene. The CDR3 loop is CASSHGTSLETQYF. As DNA, the CDR3 is TGTGCCAGCAGCCACGGGACTAGCCTTGAGACCCAGTACTTC.

This chain connects TRBV20-1 to TRBJ2-7; the match to TRBD2 covers 9 bases. Trimming cost V 5 bases and J 2 bases; bases outside gene matches: 4. Germline CDR1 reads DFQATT; CDR2 reads SNEGSKA (reference sequence). The CDR3 is 13 residues long. The CDR3 region is CSAERGVTYEQYF. The CDR3 DNA follows: TGCAGTGCTGAGCGGGGGGTAACCTACGAGCAGTACTTC.

The J gene is TRBJ2-7, the V gene TRBV20-1; D is unclear. Germline CDR1 and CDR2: DFQATT and SNEGSKA (reference sequence). This CDR3 contains 14 residues. Between the trimmed V and J ends, which lost 1 base and 4 bases, there was a span of 14 bases. The CDR3 coding sequence is TGCAGTGCTAGAGGACCGGACGATGGATACGAGCAGTACTTC. Encoded protein: CSARGPDDGYEQYF.

This clonotype was observed a handful of times. The chain couples TRBV18 to TRBJ1-1; 9 bases fit TRBD1. The J segment lost 5 bases and the V segment lost 6 bases, leaving 4 bases of the junction unmatched. Germline V gene data show CDR1 as KGHSH and CDR2 as LQKENI. The CDR3 loop spans 13 amino acids. In DNA, the CDR3 is TGTGCCAGCTCGCCGGACAGGGGTACTGAAGCTTTCTTT. It translates to CASSPDRGTEAFF.

This clonotype was seen ten or more times. The chain links TRBV7-9 to TRBJ2-7; TRBD1 agrees at 7 bases. The CDR3 spans 14 residues. V lost 0 bases and J lost 3; bases outside the gene matches: 2. Germline CDR1 is SEHNR and CDR2 is FQNEAQ (reference sequence). CDR3 sequence reads: CASSLARGSYEQYF. As DNA, the CDR3 is TGTGCCAGCAGCTTAGCCAGGGGGAGCTACGAGCAGTACTTC.

This clonotype was counted at least ten times. As DNA, the CDR3 is TGTGCCAGCAGTCGGCTAGCTAGCACAGATACGCAGTATTTT. It specifies CASSRLASTDTQYF. The J gene is TRBJ2-3, the V gene TRBV27, with D possibly being TRBD2 (5 bases). CDR3 length equals 14 residues. The V end was cut by 5 bases, the J end by 0 bases, with 9 bases between. Germline CDR1 is MNHEY and CDR2 is SMNVEV (reference sequence).

The chain has TRBV5-1 and TRBJ1-4; no clear D gene. CDR3 size: 17 residues. Trimming left V 7 bases short and J 2 bases short, with 21 bases between. The V gene's germline CDR1 is SGHRS and CDR2 YFSETQ. CDR3 protein: CASRPVGYPGTNEKLFF. CDR3 DNA sequence: TGCGCCAGCCGGCCCGTGGGATACCCTGGGACTAATGAAAAACTGTTTTTT.

This clonotype was seen repeatedly, ten times or more. The rearrangement uses TRBV20-1 and TRBJ2-7; no clear D gene. The V and J ends lost 0 bases and 2 bases respectively, with 14 bases between them. The CDR3 runs to 15 residues. Germline V gene lookup returns CDR1 DFQATT and CDR2 SNEGSKA (reference sequence). CDR3 sequence (DNA): TGCAGTGCTAGAGATCCGTGGGTTCCCACCTACGAGCAGTACTTC. Protein product: CSARDPWVPTYEQYF.

Ten or more counts support this clonotype. Its ends do not fully match the called genes, so a read error is possible. V and J are TRBV2 and TRBJ2-5; D ambiguous. Germline V gene data show CDR1 as SNHLY and CDR2 as FYNNEI. The CDR3 is 14 amino acids. In DNA form, the CDR3 reads TGTGCCACCAGTTTAAGGGCCAGCCAAGAGACCCAGTACTTC. It encodes CATSLRASQETQYF.

This clonotype was observed a handful of times. J is TRBJ2-4 and V is TRBV7-3; 7 nucleotides agree with TRBD1. CDR3 length: 14 amino acids. Trimming removed 0 bases from V and 6 bases from J; junction bases left unmatched: 2. In germline, CDR1 is SGHTA, CDR2 FQGTGA. The CDR3 DNA sequence: TGTGCCAGCAGCTTAACCGGACAGGCAAACATTCAGTACTTC. It codes for CASSLTGQANIQYF. The full variable domain, its missing parts supplied by reference TRBV7-3 and TRBJ2-4, is GAGVSQTPSNKVTEKGKYVELRCDPISGHTALYWYRQSLGQGPEFLIYFQGTGAADDSGLPNDRFFAVRPEGSVSTLKIQRTERGDSAVYLCASSLTGQANIQYFGAGTRLSVL.

This clonotype has a handful of counts. V and J are TRBV15 and TRBJ1-5; TRBD1 is a possible D gene (6 bases). There are 16 residues in the CDR3. Deletions cut 2 bases from V and 5 bases from J, with 16 bases between. Germline values: CDR1 LNHNV, CDR2 YYDKDF (reference sequence). Here the CDR3 DNA reads TGTGCCACCAGCAGATCTCCAACAGGGTCTGATCAGCCCCAGCATTTT. Translating it yields CATSRSPTGSDQPQHF.

Ten or more counts support this clonotype. This chain joins TRBV29-1 and TRBJ2-1; TRBD1 agrees at 9 bases. The trim removed 4 bases at V and 2 bases at J, leaving 3 bases unmatched. CDR3 length: 14 amino acids. The germline V gene has CDR1 SQVTM and CDR2 ANQGSEA. CDR3 region: CSVVGQGTYNEQFF. The DNA of the CDR3 is TGCAGCGTTGTCGGACAGGGGACCTACAATGAGCAGTTCTTC.

The chain employs TRBV10-1 and TRBJ2-2, with TRBD2 matching 8 bases. The CDR3 length is 15 residues. Germline trimming cut 2 bases from V and 4 bases from J; bases unmatched to any gene: 3. The germline gives CDR1 WNHNN, CDR2 SYGVQD (reference sequence). CDR3 loop: CASSETGGPTGELFF. CDR3 nucleotide sequence: TGCGCCAGCAGTGAGACGGGAGGGCCCACCGGGGAGCTGTTTTTT.

This clonotype occurred a few times. The chain is built from TRBV20-1 and TRBJ2-7, with D possibly being TRBD1 (6 bases). The CDR3 has 13 residues. V lost 7 bases to trimming and J lost 0 bases, with 13 bases between them. CDR1 is DFQATT and CDR2 is SNEGSKA in the germline V gene (reference sequence). The CDR3 DNA is TGCAGTGTCCACACAGGGTACTCCTACGAGCAGTACTTC. As protein: CSVHTGYSYEQYF.

This clonotype was detected ten times or more. This chain uses TRBV15 with TRBJ2-5; D is possibly TRBD1 or TRBD2 (5 bases each). Germline CDR1 is LNHNV and CDR2 is YYDKDF (reference sequence). Trimming removed 2 bases from V and 5 bases from J, with 12 bases in between. The CDR3 extends over 14 amino acids. The DNA of the CDR3 is TGTGCCACCAGCAGACCAGGGACGGGCGAGACCCAGTACTTC. Translation: CATSRPGTGETQYF.

This clonotype was observed many times. The chain employs TRBV29-1 and TRBJ2-5; D perhaps matches TRBD2 (6 bases). The CDR3 spans 12 residues. V was cut by 7 bases and J by 5 bases, with 14 bases left in between. Germline V gene sequence: CDR1 SQVTM, CDR2 ANQGSEA. The CDR3 reads CSAGGVLETQYF. The CDR3, as DNA: TGCAGCGCCGGCGGGGTCTTGGAGACCCAGTACTTC.

The chain couples TRBV20-1 to TRBJ2-5, with TRBD2 matching over 8 bases. J was trimmed by 6 bases and V by 5 bases; bases with no gene match: 11. Germline V gives CDR1 DFQATT, CDR2 SNEGSKA (reference sequence). The CDR3 consists of 14 residues. DNA of the CDR3: TGCAGTGCTTGGTCGGGAGGGGTGAGCCAGACCCAGTACTTC. It specifies CSAWSGGVSQTQYF.

This chain links TRBV5-6 with TRBJ1-2; TRBD1 matches 7 bases. The V segment lost 0 bases and the J segment 4 bases; nucleotides outside the gene matches: 9. This CDR3 spans 16 amino acids. Per the germline V gene, CDR1 is SGHDT and CDR2 is YYEEEE. The CDR3 region is CASSLGQGIPFYGYTF. Here the CDR3 DNA reads TGTGCCAGCAGCTTGGGACAGGGAATCCCCTTCTATGGCTACACCTTC. Full variable domain (missing parts from reference TRBV5-6 and TRBJ1-2): DAGVTQSPTHLIKTRGQQVTLRCSPKSGHDTVSWYQQALGQGPQFIFQYYEEEERQRGNFPDRFSGHQFPNYSSELNVNALLLGDSALYLCASSLGQGIPFYGYTFGSGTRLTVV.

This clonotype was observed a few times. CDR3 amino acids: CATSRDPRDEQFF. The CDR3 nucleotides read TGTGCCACCAGCAGAGACCCTAGGGATGAGCAGTTCTTC. The chain recombines TRBV15 with TRBJ2-1; D is ambiguous. This CDR3 contains 13 residues. Deletions cut 0 bases from V and 8 bases from J, with 8 bases between. Germline V gives CDR1 LNHNV, CDR2 YYDKDF (reference sequence).

This clonotype was recorded at least ten times. This CDR3 fails to terminate in the conserved phenylalanine or tryptophan, so it likely reflects a read error. The DNA is left out, because the CDR3 cannot be placed on it with certainty; the CDR3 is given as TCRdb lists it. This chain joins TRBV5-1 and TRBJ1-1. Counting both end residues, the CDR3 totals 8 amino acids. Germline assignment: CDR1 SGHRS and CDR2 YFSETQ. The CDR3 sequence is CASSQDPY.

This clonotype was recorded many times. The V call is TRBV5-1, the J call TRBJ2-3, with 10 bases matching TRBD2. Germline values: CDR1 SGHRS, CDR2 YFSETQ. With 4 bases clipped from V and 2 bases from J, the junction kept 10 bases outside the gene matches. The CDR3 is 17 amino acids. The CDR3 reads CASSPSGTSENTDTQYF. Here the CDR3 DNA reads TGCGCCAGCAGCCCTTCCGGGACTAGCGAGAACACAGATACGCAGTATTTT.